A single sample gave rise to the 6 T cell receptor beta chains below, sequenced in a study of cytomegalovirus exposure and HLA in healthy donors. The PCR employed 60 Vbeta primers together with 13 Jbeta primers. Profiling relied on immunoSEQ multiplex PCR, and the TCRdb table lists in-frame clones only, not all of them. The sample lists under 200,000 clones; around three quarters were seen once. The sample taken for sequencing was PBMCs. The receptors here all came from a woman aged 50 to 60 in good health and CMV-seronegative.

The chain uses TRBV19 and TRBJ1-1; 8 nucleotides agree with TRBD1. Germline CDR1 LNHDA, CDR2 SQIVND (reference sequence). V dropped 5 bases and J dropped 4; count of bases not matched to a gene: 9. The length of the CDR3 is 15 residues. The DNA for the CDR3 is TGTGCCAGTAGTTTTCGGACAGGGCCTGCCACTGAAGCTTTCTTT. The encoded protein is CASSFRTGPATEAFF. Looking up the rest from reference TRBV19 and TRBJ1-1 gives the full variable domain: DGGITQSPKYLFRKEGQNVTLSCEQNLNHDAMYWYRQDPGQGLRLIYYSQIVNDFQKGDIAEGYSVSREKKESFPLTVTSAQKNPTAFYLCASSFRTGPATEAFFGQGTRLTVV.

The chain uses TRBV27 and TRBJ2-3, with TRBD2 matching 12 bases. The V gene end was trimmed by 4 bases and the J gene end by 4 bases; junction bases not matched to a gene: 15. The germline V gene encodes CDR1 MNHEY and CDR2 SMNVEV (reference sequence). The length of the CDR3 is 19 residues. CDR3 in amino acids: CASSSAPELAGGPSDTQYF. CDR3 DNA: TGTGCCAGCAGTTCCGCACCGGAGCTAGCGGGGGGGCCCTCAGATACGCAGTATTTT.

This chain joins TRBV7-3 and TRBJ2-2, with D hard to call. Looked up from germline, CDR1 is SGHTA and CDR2 is FQGTGA. The CDR3 sequence is 12 residues long. Trimming took 7 bases from V and 4 from J, leaving 7 bases between them. As DNA, the CDR3 is TGTGCCAGCAACCGAGGCACCGGGGAGCTGTTTTTT. Its protein product is CASNRGTGELFF.

The rearrangement links TRBV7-3 to TRBJ2-2; TRBD2 matches at 12 bases. The CDR3 extends over 17 amino acids. From germline, CDR1 is SGHTA and CDR2 FQGTGA. V was clipped by 5 bases and J by 3 bases; unmatched bases: 7. The CDR3 region is CASSANRLAGDTGELFF. The CDR3 DNA follows: TGTGCCAGCAGCGCGAACCGACTAGCGGGAGACACCGGGGAGCTGTTTTTT. Using reference TRBV7-3 and TRBJ2-2 for the parts outside the CDR3, the full variable domain is GAGVSQTPSNKVTEKGKYVELRCDPISGHTALYWYRQSLGQGPEFLIYFQGTGAADDSGLPNDRFFAVRPEGSVSTLKIQRTERGDSAVYLCASSANRLAGDTGELFFGEGSRLTVL.

This chain joins TRBV11-2 and TRBJ1-1; D gene ambiguous. Trimming stripped 5 bases from V and 2 bases from J, with 9 bases between. CDR1 and CDR2 from the germline V gene are SGHAT and FQNNGV. This CDR3 has 13 residues. CDR3 coding DNA: TGTGCCAGCAGCCAGAAAGTAAACACTGAAGCTTTCTTT. The encoded protein is CASSQKVNTEAFF.

The rearrangement uses TRBV7-2 and TRBJ2-7; D is ambiguous. Trimming shortened V by 5 bases and J by 7 bases, and 15 bases separated the two germline ends. Per germline, CDR1 SGHTA and CDR2 FQGNSA. The CDR3 is made up of 13 amino acids. This CDR3 is CASSPGASREQYF. CDR3 in DNA: TGTGCCAGCAGCCCCGGAGCCTCCCGGGAGCAGTACTTC.